One T cell receptor beta chain is described in this entry. This sample stems from a study of T cell changes during pregnancy in multiple sclerosis. Data came from immunoSEQ multiplex PCR; TCRdb stores just in-frame clones and leaves some out. In the table there are some 21,000 clones, 80% to 95% of which are singletons. From germline, CDR1 is SGHTA and CDR2 FQGNSA. The CDR3 consists of 12 residues. Trimming removed 5 bases from V and 5 bases from J, with 8 bases in between. This receptor was taken from a female donor with multiple sclerosis, enrolled in a pregnancy study. The material sequenced was CD4+ T cells from peripheral blood mononuclear cells, taken in the third trimester of pregnancy. This chain joins TRBV7-2 and TRBJ2-3, with D hard to call. The CDR3: CASSHNRDTQYF. The CDR3 DNA reads as TGTGCCAGCAGCCACAACCGAGATACGCAGTATTTT. Full variable domain (remainder filled in from reference TRBV7-2 and TRBJ2-3): GAGVSQSPSNKVTEKGKDVELRCDPISGHTALYWYRQSLGQGLEFLIYFQGNSAPDKSGLPSDRFSAERTGGSVSTLTIQRTQQEDSAVYLCASSHNRDTQYFGPGTRLTVL.